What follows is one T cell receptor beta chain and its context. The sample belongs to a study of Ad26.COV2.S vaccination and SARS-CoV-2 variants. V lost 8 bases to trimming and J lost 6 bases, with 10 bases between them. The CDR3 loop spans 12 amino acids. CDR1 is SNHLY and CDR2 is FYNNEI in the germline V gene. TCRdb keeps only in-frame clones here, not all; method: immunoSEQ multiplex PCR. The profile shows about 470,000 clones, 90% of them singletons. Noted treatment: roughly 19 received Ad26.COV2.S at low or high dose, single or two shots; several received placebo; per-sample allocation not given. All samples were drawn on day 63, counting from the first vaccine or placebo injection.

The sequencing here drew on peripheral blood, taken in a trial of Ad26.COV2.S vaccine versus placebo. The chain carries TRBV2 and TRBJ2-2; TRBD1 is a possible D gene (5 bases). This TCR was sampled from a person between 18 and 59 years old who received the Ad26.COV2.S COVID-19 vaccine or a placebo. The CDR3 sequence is CASPGPAGELFF. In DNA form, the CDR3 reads TGTGCCAGCCCAGGGCCGGCCGGGGAGCTGTTTTTT.